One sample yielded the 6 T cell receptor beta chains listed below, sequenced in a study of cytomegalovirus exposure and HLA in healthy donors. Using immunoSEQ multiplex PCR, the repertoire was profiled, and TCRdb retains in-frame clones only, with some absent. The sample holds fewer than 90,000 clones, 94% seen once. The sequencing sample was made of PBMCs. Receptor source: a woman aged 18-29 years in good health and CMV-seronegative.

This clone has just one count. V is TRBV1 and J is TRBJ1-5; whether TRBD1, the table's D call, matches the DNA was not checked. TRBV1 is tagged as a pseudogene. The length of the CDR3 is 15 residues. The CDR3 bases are TGCACCAGCAGCCTCACCCCAGTTAGCAATCAGCCCCAGCATTTT. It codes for CTSSLTPVSNQPQHF.

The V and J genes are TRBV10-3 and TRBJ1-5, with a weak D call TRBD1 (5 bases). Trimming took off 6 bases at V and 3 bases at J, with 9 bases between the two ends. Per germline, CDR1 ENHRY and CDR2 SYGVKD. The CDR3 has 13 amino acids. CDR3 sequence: CAIRAGSNQPQHF. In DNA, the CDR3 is TGTGCCATCAGGGCAGGGTCCAATCAGCCCCAGCATTTT.

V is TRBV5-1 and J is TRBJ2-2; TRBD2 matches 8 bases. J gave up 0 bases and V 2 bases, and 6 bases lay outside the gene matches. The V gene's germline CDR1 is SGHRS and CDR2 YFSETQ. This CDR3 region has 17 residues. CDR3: CASSFSTGGANTGELFF. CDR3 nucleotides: TGCGCCAGCAGCTTTTCCACGGGAGGGGCGAACACCGGGGAGCTGTTTTTT.

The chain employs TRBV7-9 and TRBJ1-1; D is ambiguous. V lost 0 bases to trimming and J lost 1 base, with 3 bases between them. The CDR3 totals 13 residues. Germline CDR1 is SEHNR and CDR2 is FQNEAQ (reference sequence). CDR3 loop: CASSLAQNTEAFF. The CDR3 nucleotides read TGTGCCAGCAGCTTAGCCCAGAACACTGAAGCTTTCTTT.

The CDR3 nucleotides read TGTGCCAGCTCACCACCAGCGGCCAATGAGCAGTTCTTC. Its translation: CASSPPAANEQFF. The rearrangement links TRBV18 to TRBJ2-1, with TRBD2 as a possible D gene (5 bases). Trimming pared 0 bases from V and 6 bases from J, leaving 6 bases between. CDR1 and CDR2 from the germline V gene are KGHSH and LQKENI. The length of the CDR3 is 13 residues.

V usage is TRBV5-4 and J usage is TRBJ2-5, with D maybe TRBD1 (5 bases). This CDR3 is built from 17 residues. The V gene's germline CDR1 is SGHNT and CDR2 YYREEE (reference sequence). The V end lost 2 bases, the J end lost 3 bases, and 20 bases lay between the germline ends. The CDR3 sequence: CASSFGRPDRLKETQYF. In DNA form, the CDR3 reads TGTGCCAGCAGCTTTGGCCGGCCCGACAGACTTAAAGAGACCCAGTACTTC.